The clone carrying this TCR beta chain was seen more than once but under ten times. What it binds is not known. This entry belongs to a study of response to subunit inactivated influenza vaccine. Study observations and caveats: The authors suggested that few new T cells are recruited per seasonal influenza vaccination.

CDR3 size: 15 residues. Trimming took 6 bases from V and 6 from J; bases not matched to a gene: 11. CDR1 is MNHEY, CDR2 SVGEGT, per germline. MiXCR, applied by TCRdb to the RT-PCR reads, yields one record per CDR3 protein. The sample has around 250,000 distinct CDR3 sequences, 12% seen once. Sequencing was performed on non-naive T cells sorted from PBMCs, taken less than 15 days before vaccination. The sequence was collected from a man aged 45-65 years who received an inactivated influenza vaccine. The chain uses TRBV6-2 or TRBV6-3 and TRBJ1-1; TRBD1 matches at 9 bases. This CDR3 reads CASRNTGTGRSEAFF. CDR3 in DNA: TGTGCCAGCAGAAATACCGGGACAGGGAGGTCTGAAGCTTTCTTT.